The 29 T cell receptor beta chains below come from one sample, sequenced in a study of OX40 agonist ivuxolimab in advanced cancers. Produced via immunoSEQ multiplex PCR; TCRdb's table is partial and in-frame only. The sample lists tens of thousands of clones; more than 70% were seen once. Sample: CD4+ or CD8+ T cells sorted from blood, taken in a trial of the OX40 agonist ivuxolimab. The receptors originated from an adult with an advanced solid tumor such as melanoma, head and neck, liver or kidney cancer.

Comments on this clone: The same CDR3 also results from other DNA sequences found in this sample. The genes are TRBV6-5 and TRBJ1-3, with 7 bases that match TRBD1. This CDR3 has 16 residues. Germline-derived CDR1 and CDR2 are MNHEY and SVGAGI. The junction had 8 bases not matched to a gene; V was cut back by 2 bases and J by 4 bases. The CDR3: CASSYTRQGPGNTIYF. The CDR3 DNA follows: TGTGCCAGCAGTTACACGAGACAGGGCCCAGGAAACACCATATATTTT.

CDR3 protein: CASSWGYGYTF. In nucleotides, the CDR3 is TGTGCCAGCAGTTGGGGTTATGGCTACACCTTC. The chain recombines TRBV25-1 with TRBJ1-2; D ambiguous. The CDR3 has 11 residues. Trimming left V 5 bases short and J 5 bases short, with 6 bases between. CDR1 MGHDK and CDR2 SYGVNS come from the germline V gene.

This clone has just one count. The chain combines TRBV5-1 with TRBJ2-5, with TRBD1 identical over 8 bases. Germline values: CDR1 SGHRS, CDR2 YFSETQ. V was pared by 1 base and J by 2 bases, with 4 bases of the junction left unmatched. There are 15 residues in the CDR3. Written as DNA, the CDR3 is TGCGCCAGCAGCTTGCAAGGGACAGGACAAGAGACCCAGTACTTC. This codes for CASSLQGTGQETQYF.

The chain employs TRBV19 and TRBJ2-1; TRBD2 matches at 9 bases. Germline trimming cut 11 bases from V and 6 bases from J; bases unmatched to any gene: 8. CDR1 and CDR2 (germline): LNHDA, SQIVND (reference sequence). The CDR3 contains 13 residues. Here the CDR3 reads CAPLAGSINEQFF. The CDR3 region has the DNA TGTGCCCCCCTAGCGGGGAGTATCAATGAGCAGTTCTTC.

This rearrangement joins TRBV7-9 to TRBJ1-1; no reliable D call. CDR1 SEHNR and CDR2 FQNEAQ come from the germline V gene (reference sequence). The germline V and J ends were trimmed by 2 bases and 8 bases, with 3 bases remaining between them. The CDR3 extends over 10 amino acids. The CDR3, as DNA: TGTGCCAGCAGCTTAATAGAAGCTTTCTTT. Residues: CASSLIEAFF.

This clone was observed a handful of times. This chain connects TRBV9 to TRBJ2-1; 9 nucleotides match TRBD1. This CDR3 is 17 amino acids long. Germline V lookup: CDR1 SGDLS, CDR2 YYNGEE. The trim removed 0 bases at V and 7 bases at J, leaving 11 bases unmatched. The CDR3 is CASSVVPTGTGWNEQFF. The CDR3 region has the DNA TGTGCCAGCAGCGTAGTGCCCACCGGGACAGGGTGGAATGAGCAGTTCTTC.

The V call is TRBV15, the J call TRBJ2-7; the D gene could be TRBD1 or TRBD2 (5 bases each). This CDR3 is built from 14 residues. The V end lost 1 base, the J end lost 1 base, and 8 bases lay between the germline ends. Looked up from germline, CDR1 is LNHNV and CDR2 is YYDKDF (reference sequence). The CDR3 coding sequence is TGTGCCACCAGCAGAGGAGGGGCGTCCTACGAGCAGTACTTC. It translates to CATSRGGASYEQYF. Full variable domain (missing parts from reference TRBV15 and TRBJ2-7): DAMVIQNPRYQVTQFGKPVTLSCSQTLNHNVMYWYQQKSSQAPKLLFHYYDKDFNNEADTPDNFQSRRPNTSFCFLDIRSPGLGDTAMYLCATSRGGASYEQYFGPGTRLTVT.

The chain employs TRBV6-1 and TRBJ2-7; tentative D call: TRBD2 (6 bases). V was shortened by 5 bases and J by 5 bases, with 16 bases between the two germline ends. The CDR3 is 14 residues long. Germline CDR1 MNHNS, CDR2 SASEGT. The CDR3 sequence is CASSPPRRVNEQYF. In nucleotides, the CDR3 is TGTGCCAGCAGTCCTCCGCGGAGGGTCAACGAGCAGTACTTC.

CDR3 in amino acids: CASSLHLLAGANVLTF. CDR3 coding DNA: TGTGCCAGCAGCTTGCATCTACTAGCGGGGGCCAACGTCCTGACTTTC. The genes are TRBV5-4 and TRBJ2-6; 7 bases match TRBD2. CDR1 and CDR2 (germline): SGHNT, YYREEE (reference sequence). V lost 1 base and J lost 4; bases outside the gene matches: 5. This CDR3 is built from 16 residues.

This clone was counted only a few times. The CDR3 is CASSYSLDRADTQYF. In DNA, the CDR3 is TGTGCCAGCAGTTACTCCTTGGACAGGGCAGATACGCAGTATTTT. The rearrangement joins TRBV6-5 to TRBJ2-3; 8 bases fit TRBD1. Germline CDR1 MNHEY, CDR2 SVGAGI. Trimming cost V 0 bases and J 4 bases; bases outside gene matches: 3. CDR3 size: 15 residues.

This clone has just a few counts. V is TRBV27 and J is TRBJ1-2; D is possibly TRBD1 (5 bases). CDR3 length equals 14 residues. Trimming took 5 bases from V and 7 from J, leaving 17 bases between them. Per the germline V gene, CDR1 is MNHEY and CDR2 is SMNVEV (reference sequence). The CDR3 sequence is CASSTPGARTGYTF. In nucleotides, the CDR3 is TGTGCCAGCAGTACCCCTGGGGCGCGTACTGGCTACACCTTC.

CDR3 sequence: CSVVRDLYTEAFF. The CDR3 DNA sequence: TGCAGCGTTGTCAGGGACTTATACACTGAAGCTTTCTTT. The genes are TRBV29-1 and TRBJ1-1; perhaps TRBD1 as D (5 bases). Trimming took 4 bases from V and 3 from J, leaving 12 bases between them. The germline V gene has CDR1 SQVTM and CDR2 ANQGSEA. The CDR3 is 13 amino acids.

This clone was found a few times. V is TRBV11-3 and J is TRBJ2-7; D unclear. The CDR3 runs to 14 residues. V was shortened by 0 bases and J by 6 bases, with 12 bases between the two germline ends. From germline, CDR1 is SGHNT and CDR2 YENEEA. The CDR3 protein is CASSLDLGSSEQYF. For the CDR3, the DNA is TGTGCCAGCAGCTTAGATCTGGGAAGCAGCGAGCAGTACTTC.

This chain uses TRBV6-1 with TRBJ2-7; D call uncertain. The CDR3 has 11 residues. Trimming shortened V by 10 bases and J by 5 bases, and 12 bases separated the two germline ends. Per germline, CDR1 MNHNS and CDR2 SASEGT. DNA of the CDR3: TGTGCCACCCTTGGGGTCCACGAGCAGTACTTC. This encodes CATLGVHEQYF.

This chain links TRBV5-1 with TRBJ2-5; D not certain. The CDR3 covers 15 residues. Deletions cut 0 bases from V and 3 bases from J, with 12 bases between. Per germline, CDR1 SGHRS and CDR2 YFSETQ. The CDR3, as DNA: TGCGCCAGCAGCTTGGGGCCGGCTCCCGAAGAGACCCAGTACTTC. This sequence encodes CASSLGPAPEETQYF.

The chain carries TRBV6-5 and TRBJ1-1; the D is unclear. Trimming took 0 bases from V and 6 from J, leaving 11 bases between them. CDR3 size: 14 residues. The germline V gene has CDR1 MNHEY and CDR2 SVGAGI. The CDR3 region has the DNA TGTGCCAGCAGTTACTCAAAAAGTCGAGCTGAAGCTTTCTTT. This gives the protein CASSYSKSRAEAFF.

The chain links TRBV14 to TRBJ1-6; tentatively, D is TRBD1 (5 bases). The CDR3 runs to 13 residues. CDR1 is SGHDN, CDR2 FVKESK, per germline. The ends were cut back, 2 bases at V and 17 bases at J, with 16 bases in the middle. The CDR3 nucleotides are TGTGCCAGCAGCCAAACTACCGGTACAGGAGTCCACTTT. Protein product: CASSQTTGTGVHF.

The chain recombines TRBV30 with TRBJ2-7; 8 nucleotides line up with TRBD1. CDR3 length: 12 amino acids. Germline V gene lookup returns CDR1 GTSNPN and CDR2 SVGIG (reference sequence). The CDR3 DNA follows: TGTGCGGGACAGGATTTAAGACCCGAGCAGTACTTC. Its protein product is CAGQDLRPEQYF.

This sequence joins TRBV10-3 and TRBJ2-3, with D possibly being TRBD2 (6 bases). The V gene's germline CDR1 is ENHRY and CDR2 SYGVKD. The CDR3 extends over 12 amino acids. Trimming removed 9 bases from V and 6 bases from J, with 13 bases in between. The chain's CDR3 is CAIGLATDTQYF. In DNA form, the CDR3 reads TGTGCCATTGGGCTAGCGACGGATACGCAGTATTTT.

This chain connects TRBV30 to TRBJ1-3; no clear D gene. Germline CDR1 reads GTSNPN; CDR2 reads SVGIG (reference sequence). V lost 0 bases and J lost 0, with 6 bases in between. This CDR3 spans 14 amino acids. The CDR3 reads CAWSVKSSGNTIYF. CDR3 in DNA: TGTGCCTGGAGTGTAAAATCCTCTGGAAACACCATATATTTT.

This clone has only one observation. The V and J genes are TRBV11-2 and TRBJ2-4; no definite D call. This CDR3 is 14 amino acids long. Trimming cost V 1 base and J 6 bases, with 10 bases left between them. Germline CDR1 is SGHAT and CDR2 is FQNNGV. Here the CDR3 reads CASSLGLGRNIQYF. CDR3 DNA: TGTGCCAGCAGCTTAGGCCTAGGAAGAAACATTCAGTACTTC.

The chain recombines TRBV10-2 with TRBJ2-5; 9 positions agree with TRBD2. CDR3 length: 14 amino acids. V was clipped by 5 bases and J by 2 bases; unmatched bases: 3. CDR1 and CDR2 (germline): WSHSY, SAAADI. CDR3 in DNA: TGCGCCAGCAGTATAGCGGGGGCGCAAGAGACCCAGTACTTC. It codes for CASSIAGAQETQYF.

CDR3 DNA sequence: TGTGCCGCTAGCGGGGGGACGAACACTGAAGCTTTCTTT. Residues: CAASGGTNTEAFF. The chain carries TRBV19 and TRBJ1-1; D might be TRBD1 (5 bases). V was clipped by 11 bases and J by 1 base, with 14 bases between them. Germline V gene data show CDR1 as LNHDA and CDR2 as SQIVND (reference sequence). The CDR3 loop spans 13 amino acids.

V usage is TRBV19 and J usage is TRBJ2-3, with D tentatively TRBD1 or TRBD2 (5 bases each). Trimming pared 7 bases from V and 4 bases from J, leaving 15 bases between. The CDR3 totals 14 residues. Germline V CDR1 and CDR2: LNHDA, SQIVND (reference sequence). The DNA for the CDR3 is TGTGCCAGTACGGGGCCGGCTAGCCCAGATACGCAGTATTTT. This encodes CASTGPASPDTQYF.

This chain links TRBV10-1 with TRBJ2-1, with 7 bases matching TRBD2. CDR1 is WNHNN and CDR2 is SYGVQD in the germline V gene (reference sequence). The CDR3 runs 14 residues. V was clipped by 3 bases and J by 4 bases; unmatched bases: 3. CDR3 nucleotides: TGCGCCAGCAGTGATCCGGGACTATACAATGAGCAGTTCTTC. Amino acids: CASSDPGLYNEQFF.

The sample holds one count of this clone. CDR3 coding DNA: TGTGCCAGCAGACAGACAGGGAGGAACACTGAAGCTTTCTTT. It translates to CASRQTGRNTEAFF. The V and J genes are TRBV6-1 and TRBJ1-1; TRBD1 agrees at 7 bases. Trimming cost V 6 bases and J 1 base; bases outside gene matches: 5. Per germline, CDR1 MNHNS and CDR2 SASEGT. The CDR3 sequence is 14 residues long.

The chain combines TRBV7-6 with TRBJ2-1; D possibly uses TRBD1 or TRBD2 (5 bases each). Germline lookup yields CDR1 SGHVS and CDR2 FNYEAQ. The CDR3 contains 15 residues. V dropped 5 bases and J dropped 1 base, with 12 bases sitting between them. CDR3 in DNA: TGTGCCAGCAGCGGGACGGTAGGGTCCTACAATGAGCAGTTCTTC. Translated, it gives CASSGTVGSYNEQFF.

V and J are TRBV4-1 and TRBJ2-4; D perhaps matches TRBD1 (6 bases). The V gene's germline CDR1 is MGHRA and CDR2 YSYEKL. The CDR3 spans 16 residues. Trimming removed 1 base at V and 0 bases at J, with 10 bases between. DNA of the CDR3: TGCGCCAGCAGCCAAGGTCAGGGACAAGCCAAAAACATTCAGTACTTC. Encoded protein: CASSQGQGQAKNIQYF.

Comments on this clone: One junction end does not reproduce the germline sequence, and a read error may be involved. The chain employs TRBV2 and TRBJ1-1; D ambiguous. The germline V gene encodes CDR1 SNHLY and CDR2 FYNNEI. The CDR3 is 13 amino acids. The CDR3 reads CASREGENTEAFF. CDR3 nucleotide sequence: TGTGCCAGCAGGGAAGGCGAGAACACTGAAGCTTTCTTT.